The source of this T cell receptor (beta chain) is a study of T cell clusters in autoimmune cytopenias. TRB was amplified from approximately 250 ng of peripheral blood genomic DNA per sample. One tube held mixed TRB-A and TRB-B primer pools for touch-down PCR. TCRdb re-called the multiplex PCR reads; every CDR3 protein appears as one record, without DNA. In all, the sample yields about 6,400 distinct CDR3 sequences. General study findings and limits: Compared with active autoimmune hepatitis patients, healthy donors showed 2.5 to 3-fold more exclusive TRB clusters.

The germline V gene has CDR1 SGHAT and CDR2 FQDESV (reference sequence). This CDR3 region has 18 residues. A word on this clonotype: What it recognizes is unknown.

The sample was also reused in another study, on T cell repertoires in aging, cancer and after chemotherapy. That investigation notes: Compared with age-matched healthy donors, untreated hematological or solid cancer patients showed higher blood TCR clonality.

The V call is TRBV11-1, the J call TRBJ2-5; TCRdb indicates TRBD2, and absent DNA this call remains unverified. Sequenced: peripheral blood. The clonotype originates from a human donor in good health. The CDR3 loop is CASSLGLASGGTGETQYF.